The 15 T cell receptor beta chains in this list originate from one sample, sequenced in a study of T-cell reconstitution after alpha-beta-depleted transplantation in children (TCRdb year 2016). The receptor library was made with PCR. These reads were obtained on an Illumina HiSeq 2500. Molecular barcoding was employed in the preparation of TCR libraries, with unique molecular identifiers being used to normalize TCRbeta repertoire quantification. TCRdb reran the public reads through fastp at Q25 and MiXCR, keeping productive beta chains. Entries that share a CDR3 protein sequence are merged under the most common genes and DNA. Across this sample there are about 77,000 distinct CDR3 sequences, with over 15% seen only once. The ten biggest clones cover about 51% of the sample. The treatment or condition tag for this specimen amounts to: allogeneic hematopoietic cell transplantation with graft depleted of TCRalphabeta T cells and CD19 B cells.

The sequenced sample was PBMCs, mostly from graft donor cells, obtained 360 days after TCRalphabeta/CD19-depleted stem cell transplant. All receptors come from a male patient between 2 and 15 years old who had a stem cell transplant for acute lymphoblastic leukemia, so the T cells may come from the graft donor.

J is TRBJ1-4 and V is TRBV19; no clear D. Trimming took 8 bases from V and 10 from J, leaving 17 bases between them. Germline V lookup: CDR1 LNHDA, CDR2 SQIVND (reference sequence). CDR3 length: 13 amino acids. The CDR3 sequence: CASQPRFLGKLFF. DNA of the CDR3: TGTGCCAGTCAACCACGGTTTTTGGGAAAACTGTTTTTT.

Only a few counts were recorded for this clonotype. The V call is TRBV2, the J call TRBJ2-7; 8 bases are a match to TRBD1. J gave up 5 bases and V 4 bases, and 4 bases lay outside the gene matches. Germline loops: CDR1 SNHLY, CDR2 FYNNEI. There are 13 residues in the CDR3. For the CDR3, the DNA is TGTGCCAGCAGTGTGGACAGGGATAACGAGCAGTACTTC. Translating gives CASSVDRDNEQYF. Together with reference TRBV2 and TRBJ2-7, the CDR3 gives the full variable domain: EPEVTQTPSHQVTQMGQEVILRCVPISNHLYFYWYRQILGQKVEFLVSFYNNEISEKSEIFDDQFSVERPDGSNFTLKIRSTKLEDSAMYFCASSVDRDNEQYFGPGTRLTVT.

This clonotype was counted a few times. V and J are TRBV7-9 and TRBJ2-7; D not resolved. Trimming shortened V by 5 bases and J by 1 base, and 6 bases separated the two germline ends. CDR3 length equals 12 residues. The germline V gene has CDR1 SEHNR and CDR2 FQNEAQ (reference sequence). Here the CDR3 reads CASSVVSYEQYF. The DNA of the CDR3 is TGTGCCAGCAGCGTGGTTTCCTACGAGCAGTACTTC.

The chain is built from TRBV12-3 or TRBV12-4 and TRBJ2-2; no clear D. The CDR3 contains 15 residues. Trimming pared 3 bases from V and 3 bases from J, leaving 11 bases between. CDR3 sequence reads: CASSFPTGYTGELFF. CDR3 sequence (DNA): TGTGCCAGCAGTTTCCCGACCGGGTACACCGGGGAGCTGTTTTTT.

This clonotype was counted only a few times. This sequence joins TRBV7-9 and TRBJ1-2; 7 nucleotides agree with TRBD1. Germline V gene sequence: CDR1 SEHNR, CDR2 FQNEAQ (reference sequence). The J segment lost 3 bases and the V segment lost 5 bases, leaving 3 bases of the junction unmatched. CDR3 length: 13 residues. The CDR3 protein is CASSLGTDYGYTF. The CDR3 region has the DNA TGTGCCAGCAGCCTAGGGACAGACTATGGCTACACCTTC. The full variable domain, its missing parts supplied by reference TRBV7-9 and TRBJ1-2, is DTGVSQNPRHKITKRGQNVTFRCDPISEHNRLYWYRQTLGQGPEFLTYFQNEAQLEKSRLLSDRFSAERPKGSFSTLEIQRTEQGDSAMYLCASSLGTDYGYTFGSGTRLTVV.

V is TRBV7-2 and J is TRBJ2-1; 13 bases align to TRBD2. From germline, CDR1 is SGHTA and CDR2 FQGNSA. Germline trimming cut 5 bases from V and 2 bases from J; bases unmatched to any gene: 3. The CDR3 is 16 residues long. In DNA form, the CDR3 reads TGTGCCAGCAGCCAGGGACTAGCGGGAACCTACAATGAGCAGTTCTTC. Translation: CASSQGLAGTYNEQFF.

This clonotype was detected ten times or more. The J gene is TRBJ1-1, the V gene TRBV12-3 or TRBV12-4, with 7 positions matching TRBD1. This CDR3 region has 14 residues. V lost 6 bases, J lost 5 bases, and 9 bases stayed unmatched. CDR3 sequence: CASSRLAGGTEAFF. CDR3 nucleotide sequence: TGTGCCAGCAGCAGACTTGCAGGGGGGACTGAAGCTTTCTTT.

Here the CDR3 reads CAWSWRRGPNSPLHF. The CDR3 nucleotides are TGTGCCTGGAGTTGGCGCAGGGGGCCGAATTCACCCCTCCACTTT. The chain carries TRBV30 and TRBJ1-6; TRBD1 matches 8 bases. Germline V gene sequence: CDR1 GTSNPN, CDR2 SVGIG (reference sequence). Trimming at V came to 2 bases and at J to 7 bases, leaving 7 bases not matched to a gene. CDR3 length: 15 amino acids.

In nucleotides, the CDR3 is TGTGCCAGCAGCGCTCCGGGACTAATTACGAGCTCCTACAATGAGCAGTTCTTC. Translated, it gives CASSAPGLITSSYNEQFF. The chain uses TRBV11-1 and TRBJ2-1; 7 nucleotides match TRBD2. With 5 bases clipped from V and 0 bases from J, the junction kept 13 bases outside the gene matches. CDR3 length: 18 residues. From germline, CDR1 is SGHAT and CDR2 FQDESV (reference sequence).

The CDR3 reads CSANILFLPEILAGEETQYF. CDR3 DNA: TGCAGTGCCAATATACTGTTCCTTCCGGAGATACTAGCGGGAGAAGAGACCCAGTACTTC. The chain uses TRBV20-1 and TRBJ2-5; 11 bases line up with TRBD2. The CDR3 has 20 amino acids. In germline, CDR1 is DFQATT, CDR2 SNEGSKA (reference sequence). V lost 6 bases to trimming and J lost 3 bases; unmatched junction nucleotides: 24.

This clonotype was found many times. This rearrangement joins TRBV7-8 to TRBJ2-5, with D unclear. V was cut by 1 base and J by 1 base, with 7 bases left in between. The CDR3 loop spans 14 amino acids. In germline, CDR1 is SGHVS, CDR2 FQNEAQ. For the CDR3, the DNA is TGTGCCAGCAGCTTAGGGACCCTCCAAGAGACCCAGTACTTC. Residues: CASSLGTLQETQYF.

This chain connects TRBV24-1 to TRBJ1-1; the D is unclear. The CDR3 length is 16 residues. Germline CDR1 is KGHDR and CDR2 is SFDVKD. Deletions cut 2 bases from V and 1 base from J, with 13 bases between. CDR3 sequence: CATSDWSIPWNTEAFF. The CDR3 coding sequence is TGTGCCACCAGTGATTGGTCCATCCCATGGAACACTGAAGCTTTCTTT.

The chain employs TRBV20-1 and TRBJ2-1; 8 positions match TRBD2. CDR1 is DFQATT and CDR2 is SNEGSKA in the germline V gene (reference sequence). J lost 2 bases, V lost 3 bases, and 9 bases had no gene match. This CDR3 contains 16 residues. The CDR3 region has the DNA TGCAGTGCTAGTGGGCTAGCGGGTATGCCCTACAATGAGCAGTTCTTC. It specifies CSASGLAGMPYNEQFF.

The table lists this clonotype with a few counts. The chain carries TRBV6-1 and TRBJ2-7, with 10 bases fitting TRBD1. The CDR3 spans 15 residues. The ends lost 6 bases at V and 2 bases at J; junction bases unmatched: 7. The germline V gene has CDR1 MNHNS and CDR2 SASEGT. CDR3: CASSLTTGGAYEQYF. In DNA form, the CDR3 reads TGTGCCAGCAGCCTAACGACAGGGGGCGCCTACGAGCAGTACTTC.

Only a few counts were recorded for this clonotype. This rearrangement joins TRBV28 to TRBJ2-3, with 7 bases matching TRBD1. V was clipped by 4 bases and J by 5 bases; unmatched bases: 12. Germline V gene data show CDR1 as MDHEN and CDR2 as SYDVKM. The CDR3 sequence is 16 residues long. The CDR3 sequence is CASSSYRGLLEDTQYF. The DNA of the CDR3 is TGTGCCAGCAGTTCCTACAGGGGCCTCTTGGAAGATACGCAGTATTTT.